The 30 T cell receptor beta chains presented below share a single source sample, sequenced in a study of cytomegalovirus exposure and HLA in healthy donors (dated by TCRdb to 2016 to 2017). Libraries came from the immunoSEQ multiplex PCR assay. TCRdb carries this immuneACCESS record with in-frame sequences only. Its versions omit some clonotypes, under half of them owing to an unresolved V gene in the studies checked, with the rest unexplained. The sample table records some 170,000 clones; 70% to 90% of these occur just once. The ten largest make up about 6% of the sample. The sequenced sample consisted of PBMCs. The origin of the receptors is a woman aged 25 to 39 in good health and CMV-seronegative.

The V and J genes are TRBV2 and TRBJ1-1; possible D gene TRBD1, 5 bases. Trimming pared 4 bases from V and 0 bases from J, leaving 18 bases between. The CDR3 covers 17 residues. Germline assignment: CDR1 SNHLY and CDR2 FYNNEI. CDR3 residues: CASSVSLGRGMNTEAFF. CDR3 sequence (DNA): TGTGCCAGCAGTGTATCACTTGGACGGGGCATGAACACTGAAGCTTTCTTT.

The CDR3 loop reads CSVDLVGDMDEQYF. The CDR3 DNA follows: TGCAGCGTTGATCTCGTAGGGGATATGGACGAGCAGTACTTC. The rearrangement uses TRBV29-1 and TRBJ2-7; possibly TRBD1 for D (5 bases). CDR3 length: 14 amino acids. Germline V gene data show CDR1 as SQVTM and CDR2 as ANQGSEA. V was shortened by 3 bases and J by 5 bases, with 17 bases between the two germline ends.

V usage is TRBV9 and J usage is TRBJ2-1; 7 nucleotides line up with TRBD1. V gave up 3 bases and J gave up 0 bases; unmatched junction bases: 3. Per the germline V gene, CDR1 is SGDLS and CDR2 is YYNGEE. CDR3 length equals 15 residues. This CDR3 is CASSGWDSSYNEQFF. CDR3 DNA sequence: TGTGCCAGCAGCGGATGGGACAGCTCCTACAATGAGCAGTTCTTC.

This clone was observed once. The CDR3 region is CASSIGGEGETQYF. The CDR3 DNA sequence: TGTGCCAGTAGTATCGGAGGGGAAGGGGAGACCCAGTACTTC. V is TRBV19 and J is TRBJ2-5; perhaps TRBD2 as D (6 bases). The CDR3 has 14 amino acids. Germline values: CDR1 LNHDA, CDR2 SQIVND (reference sequence). V gave up 3 bases and J gave up 5 bases, with 13 bases separating them.

The chain has TRBV6-5 and TRBJ2-1; 8 bases line up with TRBD1. V trimming: 5 bases; J trimming: 4 bases; junction bases outside the gene matches: 4. Germline V gene lookup returns CDR1 MNHEY and CDR2 SVGAGI. The CDR3 runs 14 residues. CDR3 residues: CASSLRTGYNEQFF. DNA of the CDR3: TGTGCCAGCAGTCTAAGGACAGGGTACAATGAGCAGTTCTTC.

The chain couples TRBV13 to TRBJ2-1; 9 bases align to TRBD2. J lost 0 bases, V lost 5 bases, and 17 bases had no gene match. Per the germline V gene, CDR1 is PRHDT and CDR2 is FYEKMQ (reference sequence). The CDR3 is 20 amino acids. CDR3 DNA sequence: TGTGCCAGCAGCCCCTACAAAAGGGCGGGGGGGAGGAGCTCCTACAATGAGCAGTTCTTC. Translating gives CASSPYKRAGGRSSYNEQFF.

The rearrangement joins TRBV2 to TRBJ1-6; D gene ambiguous. Trimming pared 1 base from V and 9 bases from J, leaving 7 bases between. Germline lookup yields CDR1 SNHLY and CDR2 FYNNEI. The CDR3 is made up of 13 amino acids. This CDR3 reads CASSEERVSPLHF. The CDR3, as DNA: TGTGCCAGCAGTGAAGAGCGGGTTTCACCCCTCCACTTT.

This rearrangement joins TRBV7-9 to TRBJ1-4; 9 nucleotides align to TRBD1. V was clipped by 3 bases and J by 14 bases; unmatched bases: 1. There are 11 residues in the CDR3. Germline loops: CDR1 SEHNR, CDR2 FQNEAQ (reference sequence). In nucleotides, the CDR3 is TGTGCCAGCAGCTTGGGACAGGGCCTGTTTTTT. Translating it yields CASSLGQGLFF.

In nucleotides, the CDR3 is TGCGCCAGCAGCCAAGATGCCGTTGGTTACGAGCAGTACTTC. Protein product: CASSQDAVGYEQYF. V usage is TRBV4-1 and J usage is TRBJ2-7; D remains unclear. The CDR3 length is 14 residues. Germline V gene lookup returns CDR1 MGHRA and CDR2 YSYEKL. V gave up 0 bases and J gave up 4 bases, with 10 bases separating them.

The chain has TRBV4-3 and TRBJ2-7; 8 positions match TRBD1. In germline, CDR1 is LGHNA, CDR2 YSLEER. The CDR3 is 15 residues long. Trimming at V came to 3 bases and at J to 4 bases, leaving 8 bases not matched to a gene. CDR3 DNA: TGCGCCAGCAGCCAGGGGGACAGGCGTTTGTACGAGCAGTACTTC. Encoded protein: CASSQGDRRLYEQYF.

This clone was seen once. This chain uses TRBV18 with TRBJ1-2; D is unclear. Germline CDR1 and CDR2: KGHSH and LQKENI. The CDR3 has 15 residues. V was shortened by 3 bases and J by 2 bases, with 13 bases between the two germline ends. As DNA, the CDR3 is TGTGCCAGCTCACCCTCGAAGGGCCCGAACTATGGCTACACCTTC. Its protein is CASSPSKGPNYGYTF.

The chain uses TRBV10-3 and TRBJ1-4, with D perhaps matching TRBD1 (5 bases). V gave up 2 bases and J gave up 7 bases, with 14 bases separating them. This CDR3 has 15 amino acids. Per germline, CDR1 ENHRY and CDR2 SYGVKD. The CDR3 reads CAISEGRDRLEKLFF. The CDR3 DNA is TGTGCCATCAGTGAGGGAAGGGACCGACTTGAAAAACTGTTTTTT.

The J gene is TRBJ2-1, the V gene TRBV7-6; D is unresolved. Trimming left V 2 bases short and J 1 base short, with 15 bases between. The CDR3 loop spans 17 amino acids. Germline-derived CDR1 and CDR2 are SGHVS and FNYEAQ. CDR3 amino acids: CASSLRPADSSYNEQFF. Written as DNA, the CDR3 is TGTGCCAGCAGCTTACGCCCGGCAGACTCTTCCTACAATGAGCAGTTCTTC.

This rearrangement joins TRBV29-1 to TRBJ2-3, with a possible D match to TRBD1 (6 bases). Trimming removed 7 bases from V and 8 bases from J, with 19 bases in between. From germline, CDR1 is SQVTM and CDR2 ANQGSEA. The CDR3 spans 13 residues. CDR3 nucleotide sequence: TGCAGCGGAACGGGACACCTACCCCTTACGCAGTATTTT. Amino acid sequence: CSGTGHLPLTQYF.

This chain links TRBV27 with TRBJ1-1; 9 bases are a match to TRBD1. The germline gives CDR1 MNHEY, CDR2 SMNVEV (reference sequence). The CDR3 loop spans 16 amino acids. V was pared by 5 bases and J by 4 bases, with 11 bases of the junction left unmatched. In DNA, the CDR3 is TGTGCCAGCAGTGCCGGGACAGGGTATGGTGGCACTGAAGCTTTCTTT. Translated: CASSAGTGYGGTEAFF.

The CDR3 spells CASSLETAYNEQFF. The CDR3, as DNA: TGTGCCAGCAGCCTCGAGACAGCTTACAATGAGCAGTTCTTC. The chain combines TRBV4-2 with TRBJ2-1; D is possibly TRBD1 (5 bases). The CDR3 has 14 residues. The V end was cut by 4 bases, the J end by 4 bases, with 11 bases between. Per the germline V gene, CDR1 is LGHNA and CDR2 is YNFKEQ.

The chain couples TRBV5-6 to TRBJ2-2; no firm D call. This CDR3 has 15 amino acids. Trimming took 0 bases from V and 2 from J, leaving 8 bases between them. Germline assignment: CDR1 SGHDT and CDR2 YYEEEE. In DNA form, the CDR3 reads TGTGCCAGCAGCTTGGTTGATCGAAACACCGGGGAGCTGTTTTTT. It is translated as CASSLVDRNTGELFF.

The rearrangement links TRBV15 to TRBJ1-5; 8 bases agree with TRBD1. J gave up 2 bases and V 2 bases, and 8 bases lay outside the gene matches. From germline, CDR1 is LNHNV and CDR2 YYDKDF (reference sequence). The CDR3 contains 17 residues. CDR3 bases: TGTGCCACCAGCAGACCTGGACAGGGCCGTCGCAATCAGCCCCAGCATTTT. The encoded protein is CATSRPGQGRRNQPQHF.

The gene calls are TRBV14 and TRBJ2-7; TRBD1 is a possible D gene (6 bases). CDR3 size: 17 residues. The germline V gene encodes CDR1 SGHDN and CDR2 FVKESK. Between the trimmed V and J ends, which lost 2 bases and 5 bases, there was a span of 22 bases. CDR3 in DNA: TGTGCCAGCAGCCAAACCGGACAGATAGTTTGGGGGCACGAGCAGTACTTC. This codes for CASSQTGQIVWGHEQYF.

The genes are TRBV7-6 and TRBJ2-5; either TRBD1 or TRBD2 may supply D (5 bases each). V lost 0 bases and J lost 5, with 10 bases in between. The CDR3 is made up of 14 amino acids. Germline lookup yields CDR1 SGHVS and CDR2 FNYEAQ. For the CDR3, the DNA is TGTGCCAGCAGCTTAGCGAGGGGTGGCGAGACCCAGTACTTC. Translated: CASSLARGGETQYF.

The chain is built from TRBV4-2 and TRBJ1-1; no definite D call. The V and J ends lost 1 base and 3 bases respectively, with 3 bases between them. The CDR3 is 12 residues long. Germline values: CDR1 LGHNA, CDR2 YNFKEQ. As DNA, the CDR3 is TGTGCCAGCAGCCAAGGATACACTGAAGCTTTCTTT. Its translation: CASSQGYTEAFF.

V and J are TRBV5-4 and TRBJ1-3; no reliable D call. Trimming shortened V by 1 base and J by 1 base, and 9 bases separated the two germline ends. This CDR3 has 15 amino acids. Germline CDR1 SGHNT, CDR2 YYREEE (reference sequence). The CDR3 sequence is CASSLTMGSGNTIYF. DNA of the CDR3: TGTGCCAGCAGCTTGACCATGGGATCTGGAAACACCATATATTTT.

The chain recombines TRBV13 with TRBJ2-1; the D gene is possibly TRBD2 (5 bases). Trimming shortened V by 5 bases and J by 2 bases, and 7 bases separated the two germline ends. Per the germline V gene, CDR1 is PRHDT and CDR2 is FYEKMQ (reference sequence). The CDR3 has 13 amino acids. The chain's CDR3 is CASSPGTYNEQFF. The DNA for the CDR3 is TGTGCCAGCAGCCCCGGGACCTACAATGAGCAGTTCTTC.

Only a few counts were recorded for this clone. The chain employs TRBV7-2 and TRBJ1-2; D unclear. Germline lookup yields CDR1 SGHTA and CDR2 FQGNSA. V lost 5 bases and J lost 4, with 17 bases in between. The CDR3 consists of 15 residues. Written as DNA, the CDR3 is TGTGCCAGCAGCCCCGCCGATAGGAGTCTCTATGGCTACACCTTC. Its protein product is CASSPADRSLYGYTF.

The chain carries TRBV14 and TRBJ2-3, with D unclear. This CDR3 has 13 amino acids. Germline loops: CDR1 SGHDN, CDR2 FVKESK. V was trimmed by 1 base and J by 1 base, leaving 3 bases between them. The CDR3 DNA is TGTGCCAGCAGCCAAGTTGGCACAGATACGCAGTATTTT. Its protein product is CASSQVGTDTQYF.

This chain connects TRBV10-1 to TRBJ2-5; D might be TRBD2 (5 bases). In germline, CDR1 is WNHNN, CDR2 SYGVQD (reference sequence). CDR3 length: 13 amino acids. The ends were cut back, 6 bases at V and 5 bases at J, with 13 bases in the middle. The CDR3 region is CASRGEQFETQYF. The CDR3 DNA reads as TGCGCCAGCAGGGGAGAACAGTTCGAGACCCAGTACTTC.

The J gene is TRBJ2-7, the V gene TRBV19; no firm D call. Germline lookup yields CDR1 LNHDA and CDR2 SQIVND (reference sequence). The CDR3 is made up of 15 amino acids. The V end lost 2 bases, the J end lost 1 base, and 12 bases lay between the germline ends. The CDR3 is CASSISPRSSYEQYF. The CDR3 DNA is TGTGCCAGTAGTATATCTCCCAGGAGTTCCTACGAGCAGTACTTC.

The rearrangement links TRBV5-1 to TRBJ2-5; D unclear. The V gene's germline CDR1 is SGHRS and CDR2 YFSETQ. Between the trimmed V and J ends, which lost 0 bases and 1 base, there was a span of 7 bases. CDR3 size: 14 residues. CDR3 region: CASSLVTAQETQYF. The CDR3 nucleotides are TGCGCCAGCAGCTTGGTTACAGCCCAAGAGACCCAGTACTTC.

The sample holds one count of this clone. The chain joins TRBV5-1 to TRBJ2-1, with 9 bases identical to TRBD2. V trimming: 0 bases; J trimming: 3 bases; junction bases outside the gene matches: 4. In germline, CDR1 is SGHRS, CDR2 YFSETQ. The CDR3 consists of 16 residues. CDR3 sequence: CASSLVPTSGYNEQFF. In DNA, the CDR3 is TGCGCCAGCAGCTTGGTTCCGACTAGCGGCTACAATGAGCAGTTCTTC.

The chain recombines TRBV18 with TRBJ1-2, with D hard to call. Germline lookup yields CDR1 KGHSH and CDR2 LQKENI. The length of the CDR3 is 11 residues. V lost 5 bases and J lost 8, with 9 bases in between. The CDR3 DNA follows: TGTGCCAGCTCAGAGGTAGAGGGCTACACCTTC. Amino acid sequence: CASSEVEGYTF.